The source of this T cell receptor beta chain is a study of CD8 T cells in ankylosing spondylitis. Study-level findings and limits: Reports of some motif variants in reactive arthritis synovial fluid and blood predate this one. A TCR beta motif of several highly homologous variants appeared characteristic of ankylosing spondylitis blood.

Comment on this clonotype: The antigen remains unidentified.

The CDR3 is 12 amino acids. CDR1 is MDHEN and CDR2 is SYDVKM in the germline V gene. The V end was cut by 5 bases, the J end by 5 bases, with 7 bases between. As the method for making TCR beta libraries, quantitative 5'-RACE with molecular barcodes was used. MiXCR, applied by TCRdb to the 5' RACE reads, yields one record per CDR3 protein. The table records a few hundred thousand distinct CDR3 sequences, 20% to 25% of them present only once. The sequence was obtained from a male donor with ankylosing spondylitis. The gene calls are TRBV28 and TRBJ2-1; D ambiguous. The sample consisted of blood, either unsorted or a sorted T cell fraction (not recorded which). The CDR3 sequence is CASSTQHNEQFF. Written as DNA, the CDR3 is TGTGCCAGCAGTACCCAGCACAATGAGCAGTTCTTC.